This T cell receptor (beta chain) was obtained from a study of response to subunit inactivated influenza vaccine. This clonotype has a single count. The antigen remains undetermined. Possible read error: a much larger clone is one base away. TCRdb reprocessed the RT-PCR reads with MiXCR, giving one entry per CDR3 protein. The table shows about 500,000 distinct CDR3 sequences, with 7.2% occurring only once. CDR3 size: 15 residues. Germline CDR1 and CDR2: LGHNA and YSLEER. Study-wide findings and caveats: The authors put forward the suggestion that each seasonal influenza vaccination may bring in only a limited number of new T cells.

The sequenced sample was PBMCs from blood, obtained less than 30 months after vaccination. V and J are TRBV4-3 and TRBJ2-7, with a weak D call TRBD2 (6 bases). The clonotype originates from a man aged 50 to 69 who received an inactivated influenza vaccine. The CDR3 loop reads CACSQVHGSSYEQYF. CDR3 nucleotides: TGCGCCTGCAGCCAAGTCCACGGGAGCTCCTACGAGCAGTACTTC.